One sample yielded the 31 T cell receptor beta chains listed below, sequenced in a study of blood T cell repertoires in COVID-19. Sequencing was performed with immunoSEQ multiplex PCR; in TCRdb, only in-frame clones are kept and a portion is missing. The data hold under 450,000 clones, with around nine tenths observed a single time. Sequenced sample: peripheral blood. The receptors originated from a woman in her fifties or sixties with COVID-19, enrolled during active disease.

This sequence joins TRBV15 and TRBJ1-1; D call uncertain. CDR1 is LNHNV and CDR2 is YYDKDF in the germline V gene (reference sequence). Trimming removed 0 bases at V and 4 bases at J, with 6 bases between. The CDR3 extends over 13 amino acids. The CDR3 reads CATSRDRGTEAFF. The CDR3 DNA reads TGTGCCACCAGCAGAGATCGAGGCACTGAAGCTTTCTTT.

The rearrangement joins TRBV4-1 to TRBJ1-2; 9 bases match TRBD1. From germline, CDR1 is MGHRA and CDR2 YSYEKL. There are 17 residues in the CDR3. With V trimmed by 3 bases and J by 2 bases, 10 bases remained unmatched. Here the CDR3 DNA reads TGCGCCAGCAGCCAGCTCCACCACGACAGGGGGAACTATGGCTACACCTTC. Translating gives CASSQLHHDRGNYGYTF.

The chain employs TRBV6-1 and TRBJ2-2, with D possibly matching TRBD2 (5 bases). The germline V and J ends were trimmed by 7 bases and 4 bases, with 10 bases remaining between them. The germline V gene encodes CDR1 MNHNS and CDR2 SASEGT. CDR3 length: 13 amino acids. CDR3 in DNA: TGTGCCAGCACCGGGGTTGGCACCGGGGAGCTGTTTTTT. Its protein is CASTGVGTGELFF.

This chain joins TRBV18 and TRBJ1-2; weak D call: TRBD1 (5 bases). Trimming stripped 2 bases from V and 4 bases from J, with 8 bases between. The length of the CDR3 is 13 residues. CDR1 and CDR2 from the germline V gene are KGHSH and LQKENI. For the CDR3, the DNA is TGTGCCAGCTCACCAACGCAGGGCTATGGCTACACCTTC. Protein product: CASSPTQGYGYTF.

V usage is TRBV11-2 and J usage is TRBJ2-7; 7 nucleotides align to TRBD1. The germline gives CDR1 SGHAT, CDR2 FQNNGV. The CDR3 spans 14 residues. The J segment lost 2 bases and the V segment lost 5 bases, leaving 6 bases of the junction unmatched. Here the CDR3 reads CASSVYRGTYEQYF. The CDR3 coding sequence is TGTGCCAGCAGCGTATACAGGGGAACCTACGAGCAGTACTTC.

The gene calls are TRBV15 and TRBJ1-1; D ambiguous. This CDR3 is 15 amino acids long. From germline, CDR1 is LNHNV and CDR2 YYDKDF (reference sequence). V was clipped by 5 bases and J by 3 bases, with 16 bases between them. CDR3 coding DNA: TGTGCCACCAGCCCAATTGGGGAGGGATACACTGAAGCTTTCTTT. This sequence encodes CATSPIGEGYTEAFF.

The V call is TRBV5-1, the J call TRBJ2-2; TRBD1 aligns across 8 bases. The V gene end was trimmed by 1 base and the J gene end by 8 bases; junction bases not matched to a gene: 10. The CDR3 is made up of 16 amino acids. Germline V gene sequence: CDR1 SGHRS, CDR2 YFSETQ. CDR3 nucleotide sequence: TGCGCCAGCAGCTTGAGCCCAGGGGGCTCGACAGGGGAGCTGTTTTTT. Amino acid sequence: CASSLSPGGSTGELFF. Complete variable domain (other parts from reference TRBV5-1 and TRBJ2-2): KAGVTQTPRYLIKTRGQQVTLSCSPISGHRSVSWYQQTPGQGLQFLFEYFSETQRNKGNFPGRFSGRQFSNSRSEMNVSTLELGDSALYLCASSLSPGGSTGELFFGEGSRLTVL.

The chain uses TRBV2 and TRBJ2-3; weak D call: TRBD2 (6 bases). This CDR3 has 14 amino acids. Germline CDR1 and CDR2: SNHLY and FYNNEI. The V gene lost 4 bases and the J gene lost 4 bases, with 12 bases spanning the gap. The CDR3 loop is CASSATSSADTQYF. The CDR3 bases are TGTGCCAGCAGTGCAACTAGCAGCGCAGATACGCAGTATTTT.

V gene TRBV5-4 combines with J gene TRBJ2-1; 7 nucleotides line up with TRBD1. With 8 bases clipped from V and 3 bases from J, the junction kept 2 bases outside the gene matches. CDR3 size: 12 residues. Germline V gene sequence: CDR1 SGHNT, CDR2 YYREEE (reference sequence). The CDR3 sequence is CASHRGYNEQFF. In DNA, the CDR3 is TGTGCCAGTCACAGGGGCTACAATGAGCAGTTCTTC.

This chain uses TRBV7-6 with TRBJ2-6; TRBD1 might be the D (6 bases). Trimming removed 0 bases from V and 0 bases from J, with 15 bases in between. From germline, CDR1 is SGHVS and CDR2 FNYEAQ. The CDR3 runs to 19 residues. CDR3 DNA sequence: TGTGCCAGCAGCTTAGCCAGAGACAGGCAATCCTCTGGGGCCAACGTCCTGACTTTC. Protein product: CASSLARDRQSSGANVLTF.

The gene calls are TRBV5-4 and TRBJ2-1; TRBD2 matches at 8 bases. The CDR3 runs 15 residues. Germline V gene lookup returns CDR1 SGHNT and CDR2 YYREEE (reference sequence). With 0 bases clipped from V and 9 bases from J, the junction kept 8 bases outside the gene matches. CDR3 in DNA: TGTGCCAGCAGCTTGGAAACGGGGGGGCCTGGTGAGCAGTTCTTC. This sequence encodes CASSLETGGPGEQFF.

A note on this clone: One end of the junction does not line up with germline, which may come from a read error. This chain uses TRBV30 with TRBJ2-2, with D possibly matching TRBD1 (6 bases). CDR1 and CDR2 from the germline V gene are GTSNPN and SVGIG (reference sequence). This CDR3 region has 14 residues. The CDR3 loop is CAWRLQGYTGELFF. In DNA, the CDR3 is TGTGCTTGGAGGCTACAGGGTTACACCGGGGAGCTGTTTTTT. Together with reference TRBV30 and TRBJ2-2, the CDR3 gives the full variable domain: SQTIHQWPATLVQPVGSPLSLECTVEGTSNPNLYWYRQAAGRGLQLLFYSVGIGQISSEVPQNLSASRPQDRQFILSSKKLLLSDSGFYLCAWRLQGYTGELFFGEGSRLTVL.

The CDR3 spells CASSRQGSEQFF. The CDR3 nucleotides read TGTGCCAGCAGCCGACAGGGAAGTGAGCAGTTCTTC. This sequence joins TRBV12-3 or TRBV12-4 and TRBJ2-1; 7 bases align to TRBD1. V dropped 6 bases and J dropped 9; count of bases not matched to a gene: 5. This CDR3 has 12 amino acids.

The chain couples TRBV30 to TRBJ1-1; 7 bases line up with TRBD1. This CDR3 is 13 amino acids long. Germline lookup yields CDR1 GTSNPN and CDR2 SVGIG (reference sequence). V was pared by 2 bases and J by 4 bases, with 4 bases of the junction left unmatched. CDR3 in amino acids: CAWSLRQGTEAFF. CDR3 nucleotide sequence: TGTGCCTGGAGTCTCCGACAGGGCACTGAAGCTTTCTTT.

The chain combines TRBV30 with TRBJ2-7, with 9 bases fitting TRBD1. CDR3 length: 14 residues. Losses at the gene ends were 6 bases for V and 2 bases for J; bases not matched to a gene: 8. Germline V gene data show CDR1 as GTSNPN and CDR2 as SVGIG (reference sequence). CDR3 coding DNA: TGTGCCTGTTGGTCGGGACAGGGCCCCTACGAGCAGTACTTC. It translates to CACWSGQGPYEQYF.

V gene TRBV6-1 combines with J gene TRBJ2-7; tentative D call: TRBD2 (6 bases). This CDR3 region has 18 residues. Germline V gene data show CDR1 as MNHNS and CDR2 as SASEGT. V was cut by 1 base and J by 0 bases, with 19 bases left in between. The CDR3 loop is CASSEDLWGAGNSYEQYF. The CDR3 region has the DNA TGTGCCAGCAGTGAAGACCTCTGGGGAGCGGGCAACTCCTACGAGCAGTACTTC.

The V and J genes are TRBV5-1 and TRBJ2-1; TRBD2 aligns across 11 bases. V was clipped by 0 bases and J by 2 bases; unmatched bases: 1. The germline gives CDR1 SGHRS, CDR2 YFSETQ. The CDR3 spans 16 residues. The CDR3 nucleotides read TGCGCCAGCAGCTTGGATAGCGGGGGGGCCTACAATGAGCAGTTCTTC. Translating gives CASSLDSGGAYNEQFF. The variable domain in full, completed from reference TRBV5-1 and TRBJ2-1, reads KAGVTQTPRYLIKTRGQQVTLSCSPISGHRSVSWYQQTPGQGLQFLFEYFSETQRNKGNFPGRFSGRQFSNSRSEMNVSTLELGDSALYLCASSLDSGGAYNEQFFGPGTRLTVL.

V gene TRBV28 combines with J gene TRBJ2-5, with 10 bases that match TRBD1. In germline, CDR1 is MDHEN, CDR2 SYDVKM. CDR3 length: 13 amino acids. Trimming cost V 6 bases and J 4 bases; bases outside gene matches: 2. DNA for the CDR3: TGTGCCAGCAGGACAGGGGGCACAGAGACCCAGTACTTC. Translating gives CASRTGGTETQYF.

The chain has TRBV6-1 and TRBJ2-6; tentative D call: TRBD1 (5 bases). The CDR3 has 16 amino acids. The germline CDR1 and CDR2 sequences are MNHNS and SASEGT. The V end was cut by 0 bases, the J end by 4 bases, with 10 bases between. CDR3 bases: TGTGCCAGCAGTGAAGCGCAGGGAACAGGGGCCAACGTCCTGACTTTC. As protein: CASSEAQGTGANVLTF.

CDR3 nucleotides: TGTGCCAGCAGCTTGCAAGGGGCCCTCAATCAGCCCCAGCATTTT. Residues: CASSLQGALNQPQHF. The chain carries TRBV11-2 and TRBJ1-5; possible D gene TRBD1, 5 bases. The V and J ends lost 3 bases and 3 bases respectively, with 12 bases between them. CDR1 is SGHAT, CDR2 FQNNGV, per germline. This CDR3 region has 15 residues.

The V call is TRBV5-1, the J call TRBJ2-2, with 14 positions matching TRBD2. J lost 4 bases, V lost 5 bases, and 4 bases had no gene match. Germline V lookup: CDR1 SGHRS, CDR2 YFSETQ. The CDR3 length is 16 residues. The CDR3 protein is CASRGLAGEITGELFF. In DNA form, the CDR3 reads TGCGCCAGCAGGGGACTAGCGGGGGAGATCACCGGGGAGCTGTTTTTT. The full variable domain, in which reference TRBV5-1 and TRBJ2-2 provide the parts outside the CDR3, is KAGVTQTPRYLIKTRGQQVTLSCSPISGHRSVSWYQQTPGQGLQFLFEYFSETQRNKGNFPGRFSGRQFSNSRSEMNVSTLELGDSALYLCASRGLAGEITGELFFGEGSRLTVL.

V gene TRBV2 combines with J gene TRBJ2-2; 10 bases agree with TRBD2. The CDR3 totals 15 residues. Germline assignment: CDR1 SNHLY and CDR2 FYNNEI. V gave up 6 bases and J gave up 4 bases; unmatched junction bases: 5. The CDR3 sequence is CASRLSGGATGELFF. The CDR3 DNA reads TGTGCCAGCAGACTGAGCGGGGGGGCCACCGGGGAGCTGTTTTTT.

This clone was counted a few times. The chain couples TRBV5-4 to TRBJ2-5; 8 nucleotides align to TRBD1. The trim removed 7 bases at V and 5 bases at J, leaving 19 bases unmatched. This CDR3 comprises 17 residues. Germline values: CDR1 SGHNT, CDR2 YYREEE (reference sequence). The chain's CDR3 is CASRPGQGVGRGETQYF. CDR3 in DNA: TGTGCCAGCCGGCCAGGACAGGGAGTCGGGAGAGGGGAGACCCAGTACTTC.

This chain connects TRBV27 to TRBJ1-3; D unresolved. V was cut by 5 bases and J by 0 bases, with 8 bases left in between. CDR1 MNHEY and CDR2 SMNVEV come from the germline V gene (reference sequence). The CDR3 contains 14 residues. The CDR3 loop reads CASSSLSSGNTIYF. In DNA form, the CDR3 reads TGTGCCAGCAGTAGCCTGAGCTCTGGAAACACCATATATTTT.

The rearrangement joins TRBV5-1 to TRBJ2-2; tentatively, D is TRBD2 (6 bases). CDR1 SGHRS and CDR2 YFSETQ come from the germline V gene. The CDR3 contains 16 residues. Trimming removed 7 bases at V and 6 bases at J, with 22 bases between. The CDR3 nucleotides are TGCGCCAGCGATACCGGAGGGGAGAGGAGACCCGGGGAGCTGTTTTTT. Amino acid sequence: CASDTGGERRPGELFF.

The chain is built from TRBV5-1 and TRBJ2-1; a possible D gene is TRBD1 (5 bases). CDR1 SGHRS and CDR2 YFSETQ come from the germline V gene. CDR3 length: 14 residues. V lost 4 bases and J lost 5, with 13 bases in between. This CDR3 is CASSPRLGDNEQFF. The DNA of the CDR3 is TGCGCCAGCAGCCCAAGGCTAGGGGACAATGAGCAGTTCTTC.

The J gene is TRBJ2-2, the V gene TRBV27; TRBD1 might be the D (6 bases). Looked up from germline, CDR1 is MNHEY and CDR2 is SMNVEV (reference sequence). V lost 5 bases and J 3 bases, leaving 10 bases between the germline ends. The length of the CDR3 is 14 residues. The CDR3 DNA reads TGTGCCAGCAGTCCCGACAGGTACACCGGGGAGCTGTTTTTT. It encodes CASSPDRYTGELFF.

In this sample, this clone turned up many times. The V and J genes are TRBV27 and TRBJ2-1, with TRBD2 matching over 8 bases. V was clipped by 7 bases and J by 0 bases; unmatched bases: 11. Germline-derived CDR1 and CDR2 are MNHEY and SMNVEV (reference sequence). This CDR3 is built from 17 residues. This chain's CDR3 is CASTLIAGKRSYNEQFF. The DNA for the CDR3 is TGTGCCAGCACCCTAATAGCGGGGAAGCGCTCCTACAATGAGCAGTTCTTC.

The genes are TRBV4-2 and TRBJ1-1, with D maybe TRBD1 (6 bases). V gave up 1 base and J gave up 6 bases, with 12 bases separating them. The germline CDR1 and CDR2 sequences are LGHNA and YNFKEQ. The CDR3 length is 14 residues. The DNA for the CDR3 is TGTGCCAGCAGCCAAGGCAGGGGTATCGCTGAAGCTTTCTTT. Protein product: CASSQGRGIAEAFF.

The CDR3 DNA reads TGTGCCAGCCGACTCCTAGCTATCGGCACAGATACGCAGTATTTT. This gives the protein CASRLLAIGTDTQYF. The chain joins TRBV6-6 to TRBJ2-3, with D tentatively TRBD2 (5 bases). Trimming left V 8 bases short and J 1 base short, with 16 bases between. This CDR3 is 15 amino acids long. Germline CDR1 and CDR2: MNHNY and SVGAGI (reference sequence).

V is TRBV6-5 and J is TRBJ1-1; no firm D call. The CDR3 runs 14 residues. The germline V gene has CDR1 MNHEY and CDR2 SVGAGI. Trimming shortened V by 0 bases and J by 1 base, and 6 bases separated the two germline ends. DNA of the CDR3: TGTGCCAGCAGTTACTCGCGTCAGAACACTGAAGCTTTCTTT. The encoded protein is CASSYSRQNTEAFF.